The 11 T cell receptor beta chains below all came from one sample that was sequenced in a study of T cell responses to AZD1222 COVID-19 vaccine. TCRdb keeps only in-frame clones here, not all; method: immunoSEQ multiplex PCR. This sample has about 140,000 clones, with around 93% found just once. Sequencing used peripheral blood, obtained on day 0 of AZD1222 vaccination. All receptors come from an adult in good health.

This clone occurred once. The rearrangement links TRBV5-1 to TRBJ2-2; tentatively, D is TRBD1 (6 bases). The CDR3 loop spans 14 amino acids. V dropped 4 bases and J dropped 6 bases, with 13 bases sitting between them. In germline, CDR1 is SGHRS, CDR2 YFSETQ. CDR3 region: CASSGVAGAGELFF. CDR3 in DNA: TGCGCCAGCAGCGGGGTTGCAGGGGCCGGGGAGCTGTTTTTT.

The gene calls are TRBV19 and TRBJ2-5; a weak D match, TRBD1 (6 bases). The V and J ends lost 0 bases and 5 bases respectively, with 10 bases between them. In germline, CDR1 is LNHDA, CDR2 SQIVND (reference sequence). This CDR3 has 14 amino acids. CDR3 DNA: TGTGCCAGTAGTATAGACGGTAGGGGGGAGACCCAGTACTTC. It is translated as CASSIDGRGETQYF.

The chain carries TRBV5-1 and TRBJ2-7; 11 bases are shared with TRBD2. This CDR3 region has 15 residues. After removal of 4 bases from V and 2 bases from J, the junction contained 5 bases not matched to a gene. Per the germline V gene, CDR1 is SGHRS and CDR2 is YFSETQ. Here the CDR3 reads CASSPRTSGPYEQYF. The CDR3 region has the DNA TGCGCCAGCAGCCCAAGGACTAGCGGGCCCTACGAGCAGTACTTC.

The rearrangement joins TRBV7-3 to TRBJ2-3, with 8 bases matching TRBD1. The CDR3 contains 14 residues. Germline assignment: CDR1 SGHTA and CDR2 FQGTGA. Trimming took 7 bases from V and 2 from J; bases not matched to a gene: 5. CDR3 DNA sequence: TGTGCCAGCAAGAGGGACAGGTCCACAGATACGCAGTATTTT. Its protein is CASKRDRSTDTQYF.

The chain couples TRBV9 to TRBJ2-2, with D perhaps TRBD2 (5 bases). Trimming pared 3 bases from V and 1 base from J, leaving 13 bases between. The germline CDR1 and CDR2 sequences are SGDLS and YYNGEE. This CDR3 contains 16 residues. The CDR3 here is CASSERGRLNTGELFF. The CDR3 nucleotides are TGTGCCAGCAGCGAGCGAGGGCGTTTGAACACCGGGGAGCTGTTTTTT.

This chain connects TRBV19 to TRBJ2-3; 15 positions match TRBD2. J lost 5 bases, V lost 1 base, and 4 bases had no gene match. Germline CDR1 is LNHDA and CDR2 is SQIVND (reference sequence). The CDR3 consists of 17 residues. This CDR3 reads CASSIVGTSGGLDTQYF. Written as DNA, the CDR3 is TGTGCCAGTAGTATAGTGGGGACTAGCGGGGGGCTAGATACGCAGTATTTT.

CDR3 sequence (DNA): TGCGCCAGCAGCCAAGGACGGCCGGGACAGGGTGGCTCACCCCTCCACTTT. Its protein is CASSQGRPGQGGSPLHF. The V gene is TRBV4-1, the J gene TRBJ1-6; 9 bases map to TRBD1. The germline V gene has CDR1 MGHRA and CDR2 YSYEKL. The CDR3 has 17 amino acids. J was trimmed by 10 bases and V by 1 base; bases with no gene match: 11.

The genes are TRBV3-1 (or the pseudogene TRBV3-2) and TRBJ1-3; D remains unclear. The V and J ends lost 8 bases and 0 bases respectively, with 8 bases between them. The germline V gene encodes CDR1 LGHDT and CDR2 YNNKEL (reference sequence). The CDR3 length is 13 residues. The CDR3 DNA reads as TGTGCCAGCCGGCAGAACTCTGGAAACACCATATATTTT. Translating gives CASRQNSGNTIYF.

The V call is TRBV6-1, the J call TRBJ2-4; either TRBD1 or TRBD2 may fit D (5 bases each). Deletions cut 6 bases from V and 7 bases from J, with 16 bases between. Germline CDR1 reads MNHNS; CDR2 reads SASEGT. The CDR3 has 14 residues. The DNA for the CDR3 is TGTGCCAGCAGCGAGGGGTCCGAGGGGAACATTCAGTACTTC. As protein: CASSEGSEGNIQYF.

Here the CDR3 DNA reads TGTGCCAGCAGCCAAGATATTCGGAGGGGGCGGGACGAGCAGTACTTC. Amino acids: CASSQDIRRGRDEQYF. This chain links TRBV3-1 (or the pseudogene TRBV3-2) with TRBJ2-7, with a weak D call TRBD1 (7 bases). Trimming pared 0 bases from V and 5 bases from J, leaving 17 bases between. Germline-derived CDR1 and CDR2 are LGHDT and YNNKEL (reference sequence). The CDR3 has 16 residues.

Only a few counts were recorded for this clone. This chain links TRBV2 with TRBJ2-7; 8 bases align to TRBD1. Trimming took 4 bases from V and 6 from J; bases not matched to a gene: 11. Germline CDR1 and CDR2: SNHLY and FYNNEI. This CDR3 has 15 residues. The CDR3 loop is CASSGGFGQGGEQYF. DNA of the CDR3: TGTGCCAGCAGTGGGGGCTTTGGACAGGGCGGCGAGCAGTACTTC.